This T cell receptor (beta chain) was recovered during a study of breast tumors, draining lymph nodes, adjacent tissues (TCRdb year 2016). General notes on the study: Breast cancer patients provided tumor, adjacent nontumor tissue and axillary lymph nodes, and the study compared the TCR beta repertoires across these three sources. The study was designed to assess the relationships and possible T-cell exchange between tumor, surrounding tissue and draining lymph node repertoires in human breast cancer.

Lymph node samples came from the axillary draining lymph nodes of breast cancer patients. General conclusions and limits of the study: The data were considered consistent with most tumor T cells being derived from the lymph node and subsequently expanding within tumor tissue. The study presented the conclusion that tumor T cells originate in lymph nodes as consistent with a hypothesis, not as something directly demonstrated. The similarity between tumor and nontumor tissue repertoires was significantly greater in luminal-like breast cancer than in basal-like breast cancer. Tumor T-cell repertoires showed less diversity than lymph node repertoires and more diversity than nontumor tissue repertoires, and tumor T-cell repertoires showed preferential V and J gene usage.

The listed sequencing device is Illumina HiSeq 2000. Multiplex PCR amplification was used to build the TCR beta chain libraries. High-throughput sequencing was used to analyze the amplified TCR beta chain products. TCRdb reworked the public reads: Q25 trimming with fastp, MiXCR clone assembly, productive beta chains retained. Every entry covers one CDR3 protein and lists the most common genes and DNA from its rows. For this sample there are around 230,000 distinct CDR3 sequences; around 34% appear just once. Approximately 3.3% of the sample lies in the top ten. Per the germline V gene (reference sequence), MNHEY is the CDR1 and SMNVEV is the CDR2. The CDR3 runs 15 amino acids, cysteine and phenylalanine included. Only the CDR3 region is kept as DNA, spanning 45 bases read in frame from base 1. Trimming takes 5 bases from V and 5 bases from J, and the germline ends sit 15 bases apart. About this clonotype: Its antigen is unknown. No per-base quality is available; no much larger clone lies one base away.

This receptor chain uses TRBV27 and TRBJ2-2; 6 matching bases give a weak D call of TRBD1. The clonotype comes from a female donor with breast cancer. Some clones in this sample may be carry-over from other donors' samples. Sequences were obtained from axillary lymph node tissue. The sequenced DNA is TGTGCCAGCAGTCCGAACAGGGTTGGGACCGGGGAGCTGTTTTTT. Its coded protein is CASSPNRVGTGELFF.